One and the same sample provided the 8 T cell receptor beta chains below, sequenced in a study of identical twins. TCRdb analysed the 5' RACE reads with MiXCR anew, one entry per CDR3 protein. There are some 250,000 distinct CDR3 sequences in the sample; roughly 12% occur only once, and 3.5% to 4.5% lies in the top ten. In addition, the sample was reused for a study of yellow fever vaccine responses in identical twins.

Sequencing used memory (CD45RO+) T cells sorted from blood. These receptor sequences come from a woman younger than 30 in good health.

In its sample, this clonotype was seen many times. The rearrangement joins TRBV3-1 to TRBJ1-5, with D possibly matching TRBD1 (6 bases). The CDR3 length is 16 residues. Deletions cut 1 base from V and 0 bases from J, with 10 bases between. CDR1 and CDR2 from the germline V gene are LGHDT and YNNKEL (reference sequence). In nucleotides, the CDR3 is TGTGCCAGCAGCCAAGGGGAGGGGGATAGCAATCAGCCCCAGCATTTT. It translates to CASSQGEGDSNQPQHF.

The V call is TRBV6-2 or TRBV6-3, the J call TRBJ2-3, with D maybe TRBD2 (5 bases). Germline V gene sequence: CDR1 MNHEY, CDR2 SVGEGT. The CDR3 has 14 residues. Trimming took off 5 bases at V and 6 bases at J, with 15 bases between the two ends. The CDR3 protein is CASSPAKTGDTQYF. The CDR3 DNA reads as TGTGCCAGCAGTCCGGCCAAAACGGGGGATACGCAGTATTTT.

DNA for the CDR3: TGTGCCAGCAGTTTTTTAGGGCGGAATGAGCAGTTCTTC. Protein sequence: CASSFLGRNEQFF. The chain links TRBV12-3 or TRBV12-4 to TRBJ2-1; D is uncertain. Trimming removed 3 bases from V and 7 bases from J, with 10 bases in between. This CDR3 has 13 residues.

In its sample, this clonotype was seen many times. This chain uses TRBV12-3 or TRBV12-4 with TRBJ2-1; the D gene could be TRBD1 or TRBD2 (5 bases each). V shed 5 bases and J shed 3 bases, with 17 bases lying between them. The CDR3 runs 16 residues. CDR3 DNA: TGTGCCAGCAGTCCTCAAGGGGAGCGCCTCTACAATGAGCAGTTCTTC. The encoded protein is CASSPQGERLYNEQFF.

The chain carries TRBV28 and TRBJ2-7, with TRBD1 matching 10 bases. V shed 4 bases, J shed 8 bases, and the junction held 5 bases outside the gene matches. Germline V gene data show CDR1 as MDHEN and CDR2 as SYDVKM. The CDR3 sequence is 13 residues long. CDR3 DNA: TGTGCCAGCAGTTCCCAGGACAGGGGGAAGCAGTACTTC. It yields the protein CASSSQDRGKQYF.

The chain has TRBV3-1 and TRBJ2-7, with TRBD1 identical over 10 bases. V shed 1 base and J 1 base; nucleotides not matched to a gene: 1. This CDR3 comprises 15 residues. Germline lookup yields CDR1 LGHDT and CDR2 YNNKEL (reference sequence). CDR3 in amino acids: CASSQGGQGSYEQYF. The CDR3 bases are TGTGCCAGCAGCCAAGGGGGACAGGGGTCCTACGAGCAGTACTTC.

This clonotype was seen ten or more times. Its ends do not fully match the called genes, so a read error is possible. This chain uses TRBV3-1 with TRBJ2-7, with TRBD2 matching over 11 bases. This CDR3 is built from 15 residues. Germline CDR1 is LGHDT and CDR2 is YNNKEL (reference sequence). In DNA, the CDR3 is TGCGCCAGCAGCCAAGAACTAGCGGGAGCCTACGAGCAGTACTTC. As protein: CASSQELAGAYEQYF.

CDR3 amino acids: CASRDRGNTEAFF. In DNA, the CDR3 is TGTGCCAGCAGGGACAGGGGGAACACTGAAGCTTTCTTT. The gene calls are TRBV12-3 or TRBV12-4 and TRBJ1-1, with 9 nucleotides matching TRBD1. The ends lost 6 bases at V and 1 base at J; junction bases unmatched: 0. This CDR3 spans 13 amino acids.